This passage covers 21 T cell receptor beta chains from one sample sequenced in a study of low-dose radiotherapy and immunotherapy resistance in tumors. Covering alpha and beta chains, TRAV- and TRBV-specific primers were used for the first-strand cDNA. TCRs underwent roughly 20 PCR cycles of amplification with a constant-region primer and V-primer adapter. TCRdb used MiXCR to reprocess the reads, holding one entry per CDR3 protein. The table shows around 83,000 distinct CDR3 sequences, with about 20% occurring only once. Time point reported: before trial treatment. The sequencing here drew on PBMCs, taken before treatment. The receptors stem from a male donor with prostate cancer.

This clonotype occurred many times. The CDR3 here is CASSVVTAGGPINEQFF. DNA of the CDR3: TGTGCCAGCAGCGTAGTGACAGCGGGAGGGCCTATCAATGAGCAGTTCTTC. This chain uses TRBV9 with TRBJ2-1; 10 nucleotides match TRBD2. The CDR3 sequence is 17 residues long. Germline trimming cut 0 bases from V and 6 bases from J; bases unmatched to any gene: 9. Germline V gene sequence: CDR1 SGDLS, CDR2 YYNGEE.

Notes on this clonotype: Since a far larger clone is one base different, this is likely a read error. The chain joins TRBV18 to TRBJ2-1; D is uncertain. Per the germline V gene, CDR1 is KGHSH and CDR2 is LQKENI. The germline V and J ends were trimmed by 0 bases and 10 bases, with 16 bases remaining between them. The CDR3 consists of 15 residues. This CDR3 reads CASSPPGQPIYEQFF. The CDR3 DNA follows: TGTGCCAGCTCACCACCAGGCCAACCCATCTACGAGCAGTTCTTC.

This clonotype was seen repeatedly, ten times or more. The chain couples TRBV7-9 to TRBJ2-2; D uncertain. The CDR3 runs 15 residues. With 5 bases removed from V and 4 bases from J, the gap between germline ends came to 14 bases. Looked up from germline, CDR1 is SEHNR and CDR2 is FQNEAQ (reference sequence). The CDR3 loop is CASSTNTQLTGELFF. CDR3 DNA: TGTGCCAGCAGCACAAACACCCAGCTCACCGGGGAGCTGTTTTTT.

This clonotype was observed at least ten times. This chain links TRBV11-2 with TRBJ2-2; D gene ambiguous. From germline, CDR1 is SGHAT and CDR2 FQNNGV. The CDR3 spans 14 residues. V was trimmed by 0 bases and J by 9 bases, leaving 11 bases between them. CDR3 nucleotides: TGTGCCAGCAGCTTAGATTTCGATGAAAGGGAGCTGTTTTTT. Encoded protein: CASSLDFDERELFF.

This clonotype was seen ten or more times. The J gene is TRBJ2-6, the V gene TRBV28, with D hard to call. The germline gives CDR1 MDHEN, CDR2 SYDVKM. The CDR3 loop spans 15 amino acids. The germline V and J ends were trimmed by 2 bases and 0 bases, with 5 bases remaining between them. Written as DNA, the CDR3 is TGTGCCAGCAGTTTAGGTGGCTCTGGGGCCAACGTCCTGACTTTC. This gives the protein CASSLGGSGANVLTF.

This clonotype was picked up a small number of times. The chain joins TRBV15 to TRBJ2-5, with D unresolved. The CDR3 is 16 residues long. Germline V gene data show CDR1 as LNHNV and CDR2 as YYDKDF (reference sequence). V was clipped by 5 bases and J by 5 bases, with 21 bases between them. Here the CDR3 reads CATSSPEWESWETQYF. The CDR3 DNA sequence: TGTGCCACCAGCTCACCGGAGTGGGAATCATGGGAGACCCAGTACTTC.

Many counts were recorded for this clonotype. The CDR3 protein is CASSPQGETGNTIYF. The CDR3 coding sequence is TGTGCCAGCTCACCACAGGGGGAAACTGGAAACACCATATATTTT. The chain carries TRBV18 and TRBJ1-3, with D tentatively TRBD1 (6 bases). The germline V gene has CDR1 KGHSH and CDR2 LQKENI. This CDR3 contains 15 residues. Trimming removed 1 base at V and 2 bases at J, with 9 bases between.

This clonotype was seen at least ten times. The genes are TRBV2 and TRBJ2-1, with TRBD2 matching over 9 bases. Germline loops: CDR1 SNHLY, CDR2 FYNNEI. This CDR3 has 18 residues. J lost 2 bases, V lost 4 bases, and 12 bases had no gene match. The CDR3 loop reads CASSVGSGRATTYNEQFF. As DNA, the CDR3 is TGTGCCAGCAGTGTTGGTAGCGGGAGAGCCACTACCTACAATGAGCAGTTCTTC.

There are many counts of this clonotype. This rearrangement joins TRBV6-1 to TRBJ2-1; perhaps TRBD2 as D (6 bases). CDR3 size: 12 residues. The germline V gene encodes CDR1 MNHNS and CDR2 SASEGT. V lost 4 bases, J lost 11 bases, and 12 bases lay in between. CDR3 DNA sequence: TGTGCCAGCAGTGGGCTGGGCGGGAAGCAGTTCTTC. This sequence encodes CASSGLGGKQFF.

At least ten counts were recorded for this clonotype. The chain links TRBV9 to TRBJ2-7; 10 bases match TRBD1. Trimming cost V 2 bases and J 2 bases; bases outside gene matches: 4. The germline CDR1 and CDR2 sequences are SGDLS and YYNGEE. The CDR3 contains 15 residues. This CDR3 reads CASSVGQGGTYEQYF. In DNA form, the CDR3 reads TGTGCCAGCAGCGTCGGACAGGGGGGAACCTACGAGCAGTACTTC.

This clonotype was detected ten times or more. J is TRBJ2-6 and V is TRBV3-1, with D unresolved. Germline CDR1 LGHDT, CDR2 YNNKEL (reference sequence). Trimming took 2 bases from V and 0 from J, leaving 5 bases between them. This CDR3 has 15 amino acids. CDR3 in amino acids: CASSQTPSGANVLTF. In nucleotides, the CDR3 is TGTGCCAGCAGCCAAACTCCCTCTGGGGCCAACGTCCTGACTTTC. Filled out from reference TRBV3-1 and TRBJ2-6, the complete variable domain reads DTAVSQTPKYLVTQMGNDKSIKCEQNLGHDTMYWYKQDSKKFLKIMFSYNNKELIINETVPNRFSPKSPDKAHLNLHINSLELGDSAVYFCASSQTPSGANVLTFGAGSRLTVL.

At least ten counts were recorded for this clonotype. The rearrangement uses TRBV5-1 and TRBJ2-3, with D possibly being TRBD2 (6 bases). This CDR3 is 14 amino acids long. Trimming left V 4 bases short and J 8 bases short, with 17 bases between. The germline CDR1 and CDR2 sequences are SGHRS and YFSETQ. The CDR3 loop reads CASSTGTPRVTQYF. The CDR3 nucleotides read TGCGCCAGCAGCACCGGGACTCCCCGGGTTACGCAGTATTTT.

This clonotype was seen many times. V and J are TRBV7-2 and TRBJ2-7, with 8 bases identical to TRBD1. The junction had 6 bases not matched to a gene; V was cut back by 5 bases and J by 3 bases. The CDR3 spans 14 residues. The germline V gene has CDR1 SGHTA and CDR2 FQGNSA. CDR3 protein: CASSLRTGSYEQYF. Written as DNA, the CDR3 is TGTGCCAGCAGCCTCCGGACAGGGAGCTACGAGCAGTACTTC.

As to this clonotype: A far larger clone is just one base off, so this is likely a read error. The rearrangement uses TRBV7-9 and TRBJ2-5, with a weak D call TRBD2 (6 bases). Trimming took 5 bases from V and 11 from J, leaving 27 bases between them. This CDR3 is 16 amino acids long. Germline assignment: CDR1 SEHNR and CDR2 FQNEAQ (reference sequence). The CDR3 reads CASSPRDGGSYSGQYF. The CDR3 bases are TGTGCCAGCAGCCCCCGGGACGGAGGGTCCTACTCGGGGCAGTACTTC. Complete variable domain (other parts from reference TRBV7-9 and TRBJ2-5): DTGVSQNPRHKITKRGQNVTFRCDPISEHNRLYWYRQTLGQGPEFLTYFQNEAQLEKSRLLSDRFSAERPKGSFSTLEIQRTEQGDSAMYLCASSPRDGGSYSGQYFGPGTRLLVL.

This clonotype was detected ten times or more. V gene TRBV7-6 combines with J gene TRBJ2-1, with D possibly TRBD2 on 6 matching bases. V lost 1 base and J 5 bases, leaving 15 bases between the germline ends. Germline-derived CDR1 and CDR2 are SGHVS and FNYEAQ. This CDR3 is 16 amino acids long. The CDR3 spells CASSLDFWEANNEQFF. The CDR3 DNA follows: TGTGCCAGCAGCTTAGATTTTTGGGAGGCGAACAATGAGCAGTTCTTC.

This clonotype has ten or more counts. The chain is built from TRBV4-2 and TRBJ1-2, with 7 bases fitting TRBD1. There are 17 residues in the CDR3. The J segment lost 6 bases and the V segment lost 4 bases, leaving 17 bases of the junction unmatched. Germline values: CDR1 LGHNA, CDR2 YNFKEQ. The chain's CDR3 is CASSPGGQRVSSDGYTF. CDR3 nucleotides: TGTGCCAGCAGCCCTGGGGGACAGCGCGTAAGCTCAGATGGCTACACCTTC.

This clonotype occurred many times. The chain combines TRBV7-2 with TRBJ2-5, with a tentative D call TRBD2 (5 bases). Per the germline V gene, CDR1 is SGHTA and CDR2 is FQGNSA. The CDR3 extends over 13 amino acids. With 5 bases removed from V and 5 bases from J, the gap between germline ends came to 12 bases. DNA of the CDR3: TGTGCCAGCAGCCGCGTCGGGAAGGAGACCCAGTACTTC. Protein sequence: CASSRVGKETQYF.

Ten or more counts support this clonotype. This rearrangement joins TRBV6-2 or TRBV6-3 to TRBJ1-4; 9 bases map to TRBD1. CDR1 is MNHEY and CDR2 is SVGEGT in the germline V gene. J gave up 10 bases and V 9 bases, and 9 bases lay outside the gene matches. This CDR3 has 13 residues. This CDR3 is CASEDRGQRKLFF. Here the CDR3 DNA reads TGTGCCAGTGAGGACAGGGGCCAGAGAAAACTGTTTTTT.

This clonotype came up many times. The V gene is TRBV15, the J gene TRBJ1-2, with 7 nucleotides matching TRBD1. Unmatched junction bases numbered 2, after V lost 5 bases and J lost 5 bases. The CDR3 is 12 amino acids. Germline values: CDR1 LNHNV, CDR2 YYDKDF (reference sequence). Here the CDR3 reads CATSRTGYGYTF. DNA of the CDR3: TGTGCCACCAGCCGGACAGGTTATGGCTACACCTTC.

The J gene is TRBJ2-7, the V gene TRBV7-9; D is ambiguous. The CDR3 is 13 amino acids. The V and J ends lost 2 bases and 2 bases respectively, with 7 bases between them. Germline CDR1 and CDR2: SEHNR and FQNEAQ (reference sequence). CDR3 region: CASSLPTPYEQYF. CDR3 DNA: TGTGCCAGCAGCTTACCGACTCCCTACGAGCAGTACTTC.

This clonotype was detected ten times or more. This chain joins TRBV6-2 or TRBV6-3 and TRBJ2-2, with D unclear. The germline V gene has CDR1 MNHEY and CDR2 SVGEGT. The V end lost 5 bases, the J end lost 0 bases, and 4 bases lay between the germline ends. The CDR3 sequence is 13 residues long. The CDR3 reads CASSVANTGELFF. In DNA, the CDR3 is TGTGCCAGCAGTGTGGCGAACACCGGGGAGCTGTTTTTT.